This TCR beta chain appears in the sequencing data of a study of blood T cell repertoires in COVID-19. This clone was picked up one time. Enrolled through a virtual design, the participants were between roughly 18 and 100 years of age and came from about two dozen US areas. The CDR3 extends over 14 amino acids. Trimming cost V 4 bases and J 5 bases; bases outside gene matches: 4. Per germline, CDR1 SGHRS and CDR2 YFSETQ. Authors' processing steps: Counts of nucleated cells, estimated from reference gene primer amplification, were obtained. The repertoire was sequenced with immunoSEQ multiplex PCR; TCRdb's copy has only in-frame clones and lacks some. V and J calls plus clone size are reproduced from that table; the DNA served to infer D and trimming. The data contain some 320,000 clones, 90% of them singletons.

This receptor was identified in a woman under 40 who had been exposed to COVID-19. This rearrangement joins TRBV5-1 to TRBJ2-7; TRBD1 matches 12 bases. Sequencing was performed on PBMCs or T cells enriched from blood (not recorded which). The CDR3 spells CASSPGQGADEQYF. The DNA of the CDR3 is TGCGCCAGCAGCCCGGGACAGGGGGCCGACGAGCAGTACTTC.